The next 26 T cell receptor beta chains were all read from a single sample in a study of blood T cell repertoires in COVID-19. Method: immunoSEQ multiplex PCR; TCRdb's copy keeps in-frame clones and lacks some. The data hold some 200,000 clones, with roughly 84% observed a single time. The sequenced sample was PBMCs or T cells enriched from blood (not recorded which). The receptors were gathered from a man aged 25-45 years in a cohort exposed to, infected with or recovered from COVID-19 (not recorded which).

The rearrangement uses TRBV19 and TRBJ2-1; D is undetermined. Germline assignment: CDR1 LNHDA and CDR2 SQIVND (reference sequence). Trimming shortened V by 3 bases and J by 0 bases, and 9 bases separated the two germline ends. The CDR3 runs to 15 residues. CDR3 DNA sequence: TGTGCCAGTAGTATTCTGCGGAGCTCCTACAATGAGCAGTTCTTC. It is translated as CASSILRSSYNEQFF.

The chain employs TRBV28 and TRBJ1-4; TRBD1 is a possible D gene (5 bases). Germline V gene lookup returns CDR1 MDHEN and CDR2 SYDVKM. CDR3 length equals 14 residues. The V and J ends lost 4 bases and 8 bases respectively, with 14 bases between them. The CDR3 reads CASSSDIVEEKLFF. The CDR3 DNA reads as TGTGCCAGCAGTTCGGACATAGTCGAGGAAAAACTGTTTTTT.

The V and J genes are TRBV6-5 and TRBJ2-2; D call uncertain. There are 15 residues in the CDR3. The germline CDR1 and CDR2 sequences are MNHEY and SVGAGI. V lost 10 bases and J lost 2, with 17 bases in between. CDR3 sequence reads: CATTATPFNTGELFF. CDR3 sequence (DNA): TGTGCCACCACTGCGACACCCTTTAACACCGGGGAGCTGTTTTTT.

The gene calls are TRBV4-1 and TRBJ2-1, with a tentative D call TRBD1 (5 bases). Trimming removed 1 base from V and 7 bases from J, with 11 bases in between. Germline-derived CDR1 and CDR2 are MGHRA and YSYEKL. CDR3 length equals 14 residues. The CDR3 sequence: CASSQGKGRNEQFF. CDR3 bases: TGCGCCAGCAGCCAAGGGAAGGGGCGGAATGAGCAGTTCTTC.

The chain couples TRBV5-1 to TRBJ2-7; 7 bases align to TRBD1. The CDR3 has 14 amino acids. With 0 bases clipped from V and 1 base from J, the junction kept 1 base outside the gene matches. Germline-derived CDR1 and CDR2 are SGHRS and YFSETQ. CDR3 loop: CASSLAQGSYEQYF. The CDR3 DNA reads TGCGCCAGCAGCTTGGCACAGGGGTCCTACGAGCAGTACTTC.

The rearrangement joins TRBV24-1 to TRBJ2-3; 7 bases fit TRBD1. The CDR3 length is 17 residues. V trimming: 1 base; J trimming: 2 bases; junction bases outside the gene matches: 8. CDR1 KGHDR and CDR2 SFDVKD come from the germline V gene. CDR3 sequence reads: CATSDFEGGASTDTQYF. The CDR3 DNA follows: TGTGCCACCAGTGATTTTGAAGGGGGCGCGTCCACAGATACGCAGTATTTT.

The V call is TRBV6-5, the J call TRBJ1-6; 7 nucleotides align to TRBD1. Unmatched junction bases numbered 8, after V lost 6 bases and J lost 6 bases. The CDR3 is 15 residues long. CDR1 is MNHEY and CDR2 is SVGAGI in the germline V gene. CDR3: CASRSRTGGNSPLHF. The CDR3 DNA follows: TGTGCCAGCAGATCCCGGACAGGAGGTAATTCACCCCTCCACTTT.

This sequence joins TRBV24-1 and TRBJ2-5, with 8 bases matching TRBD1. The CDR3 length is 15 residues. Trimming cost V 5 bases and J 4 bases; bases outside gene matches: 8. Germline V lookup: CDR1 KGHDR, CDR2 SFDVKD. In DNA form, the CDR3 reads TGTGCCACCAGTGGAGTGACAGGGGTGATAGAGACCCAGTACTTC. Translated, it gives CATSGVTGVIETQYF.

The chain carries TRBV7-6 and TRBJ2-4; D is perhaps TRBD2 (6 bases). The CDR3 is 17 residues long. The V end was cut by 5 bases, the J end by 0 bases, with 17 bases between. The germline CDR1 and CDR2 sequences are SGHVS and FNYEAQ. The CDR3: CASSRGYSGLAKNIQYF. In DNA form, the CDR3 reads TGTGCCAGCAGCCGGGGGTATAGCGGTCTAGCCAAAAACATTCAGTACTTC.

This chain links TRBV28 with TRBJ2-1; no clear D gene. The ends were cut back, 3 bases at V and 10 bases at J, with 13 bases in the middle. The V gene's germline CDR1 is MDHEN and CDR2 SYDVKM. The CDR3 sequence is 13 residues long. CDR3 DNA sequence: TGTGCCAGCAGTTTTGATCCCGCCAGGGAGCAGTTCTTC. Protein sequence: CASSFDPAREQFF. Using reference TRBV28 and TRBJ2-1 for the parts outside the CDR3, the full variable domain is DVKVTQSSRYLVKRTGEKVFLECVQDMDHENMFWYRQDPGLGLRLIYFSYDVKMKEKGDIPEGYSVSREKKERFSLILESASTNQTSMYLCASSFDPAREQFFGPGTRLTVL.

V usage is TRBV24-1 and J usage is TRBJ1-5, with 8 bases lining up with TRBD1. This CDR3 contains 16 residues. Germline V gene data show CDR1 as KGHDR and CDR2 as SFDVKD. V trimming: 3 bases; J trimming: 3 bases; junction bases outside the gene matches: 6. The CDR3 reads CATSDADRVDNQPQHF. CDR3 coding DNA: TGTGCCACCAGTGATGCGGACAGGGTGGACAATCAGCCCCAGCATTTT.

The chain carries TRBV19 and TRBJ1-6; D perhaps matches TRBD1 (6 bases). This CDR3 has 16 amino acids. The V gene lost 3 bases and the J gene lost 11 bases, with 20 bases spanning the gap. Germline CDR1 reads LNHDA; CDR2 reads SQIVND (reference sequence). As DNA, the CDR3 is TGTGCCAGTAGTATGATGGTAATAGGACAGCGGACACCCCTCCACTTT. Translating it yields CASSMMVIGQRTPLHF.

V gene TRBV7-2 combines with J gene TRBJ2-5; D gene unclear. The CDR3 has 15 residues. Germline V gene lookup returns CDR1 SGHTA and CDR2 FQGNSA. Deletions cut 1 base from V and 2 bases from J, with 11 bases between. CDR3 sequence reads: CASSLDGREQETQYF. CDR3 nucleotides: TGTGCCAGCAGCTTAGATGGTCGCGAGCAAGAGACCCAGTACTTC.

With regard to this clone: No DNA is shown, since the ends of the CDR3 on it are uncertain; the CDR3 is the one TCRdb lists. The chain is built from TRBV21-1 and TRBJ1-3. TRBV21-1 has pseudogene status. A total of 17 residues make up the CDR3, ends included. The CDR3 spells CASSKVGGGATGNTIYF.

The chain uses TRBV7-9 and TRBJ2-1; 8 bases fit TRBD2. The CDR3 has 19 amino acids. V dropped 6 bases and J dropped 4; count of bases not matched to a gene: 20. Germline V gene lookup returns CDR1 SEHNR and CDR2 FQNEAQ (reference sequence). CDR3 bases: TGTGCCAGCAGGCCCAAGGACCCGACTAGCGACATTGAGTACAATGAGCAGTTCTTC. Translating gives CASRPKDPTSDIEYNEQFF.

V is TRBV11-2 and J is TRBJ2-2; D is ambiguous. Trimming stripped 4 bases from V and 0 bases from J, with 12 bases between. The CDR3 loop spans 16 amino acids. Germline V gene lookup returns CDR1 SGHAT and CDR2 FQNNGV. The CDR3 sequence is CASSSFLYANTGELFF. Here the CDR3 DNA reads TGTGCCAGCAGCTCCTTTCTCTACGCGAACACCGGGGAGCTGTTTTTT.

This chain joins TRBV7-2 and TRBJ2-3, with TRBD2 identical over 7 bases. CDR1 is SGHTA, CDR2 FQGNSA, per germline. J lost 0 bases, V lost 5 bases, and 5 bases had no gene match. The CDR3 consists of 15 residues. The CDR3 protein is CASSAREGSTDTQYF. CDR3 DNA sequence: TGTGCCAGCAGCGCCAGGGAGGGGAGCACAGATACGCAGTATTTT. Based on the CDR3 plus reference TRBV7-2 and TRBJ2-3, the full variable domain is GAGVSQSPSNKVTEKGKDVELRCDPISGHTALYWYRQSLGQGLEFLIYFQGNSAPDKSGLPSDRFSAERTGGSVSTLTIQRTQQEDSAVYLCASSAREGSTDTQYFGPGTRLTVL.

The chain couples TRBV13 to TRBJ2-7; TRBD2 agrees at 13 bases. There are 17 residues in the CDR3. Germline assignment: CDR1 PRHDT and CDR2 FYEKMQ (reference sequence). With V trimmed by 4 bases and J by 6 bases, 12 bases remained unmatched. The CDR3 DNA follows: TGTGCCAGCAGCTACTGGACTAGCGGGAGTCGTGCCCTCGAGCAGTACTTC. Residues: CASSYWTSGSRALEQYF. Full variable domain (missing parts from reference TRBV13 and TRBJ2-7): AAGVIQSPRHLIKEKRETATLKCYPIPRHDTVYWYQQGPGQDPQFLISFYEKMQSDKGSIPDRFSAQQFSDYHSELNMSSLELGDSALYFCASSYWTSGSRALEQYFGPGTRLTVT.

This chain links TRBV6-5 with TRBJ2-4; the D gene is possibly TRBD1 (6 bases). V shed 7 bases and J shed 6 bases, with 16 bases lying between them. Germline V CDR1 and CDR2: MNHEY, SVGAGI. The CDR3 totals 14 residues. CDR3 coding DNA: TGTGCCAGCAATGGCAGGGGAGAGGGAAACATTCAGTACTTC. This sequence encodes CASNGRGEGNIQYF.

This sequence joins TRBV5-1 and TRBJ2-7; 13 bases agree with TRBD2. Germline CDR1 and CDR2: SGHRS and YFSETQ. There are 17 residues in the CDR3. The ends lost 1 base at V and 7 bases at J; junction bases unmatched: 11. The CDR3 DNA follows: TGCGCCAGCAGCTTGTTTACTAGCGGGAGGGCCCGTCGTGAGCAGTACTTC. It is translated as CASSLFTSGRARREQYF. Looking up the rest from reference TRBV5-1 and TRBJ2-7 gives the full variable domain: KAGVTQTPRYLIKTRGQQVTLSCSPISGHRSVSWYQQTPGQGLQFLFEYFSETQRNKGNFPGRFSGRQFSNSRSEMNVSTLELGDSALYLCASSLFTSGRARREQYFGPGTRLTVT.

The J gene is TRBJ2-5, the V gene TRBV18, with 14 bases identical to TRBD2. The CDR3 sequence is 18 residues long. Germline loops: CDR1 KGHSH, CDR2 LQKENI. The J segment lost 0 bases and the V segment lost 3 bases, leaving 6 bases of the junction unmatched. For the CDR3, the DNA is TGTGCCAGCTCACCCCTATTGGGACTAGCGGGAGACCAAGAGACCCAGTACTTC. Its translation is CASSPLLGLAGDQETQYF.

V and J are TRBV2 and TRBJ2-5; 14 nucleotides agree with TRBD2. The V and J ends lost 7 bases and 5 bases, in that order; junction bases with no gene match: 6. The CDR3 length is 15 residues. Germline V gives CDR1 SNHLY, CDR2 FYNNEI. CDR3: CASTEGLAGEETQYF. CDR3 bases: TGTGCCAGCACCGAGGGACTAGCGGGAGAGGAGACCCAGTACTTC.

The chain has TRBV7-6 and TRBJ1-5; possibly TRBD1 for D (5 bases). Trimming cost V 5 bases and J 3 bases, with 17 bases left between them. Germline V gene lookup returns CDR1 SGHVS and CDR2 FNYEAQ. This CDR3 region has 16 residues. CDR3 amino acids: CASSASGGTPNQPQHF. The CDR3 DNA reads TGTGCCAGCAGCGCCTCAGGCGGGACCCCCAATCAGCCCCAGCATTTT.

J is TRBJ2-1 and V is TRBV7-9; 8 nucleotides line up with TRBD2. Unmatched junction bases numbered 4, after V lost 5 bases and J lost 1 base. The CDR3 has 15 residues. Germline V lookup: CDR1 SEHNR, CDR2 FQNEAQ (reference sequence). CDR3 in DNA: TGTGCCAGCAGCCGGGGGGGAGTGTCCTACAATGAGCAGTTCTTC. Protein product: CASSRGGVSYNEQFF.

In nucleotides, the CDR3 is TGTGCCAGCTCACCAACGGGAGTCGGTTGGTATGGCTACACCTTC. It yields the protein CASSPTGVGWYGYTF. The chain carries TRBV18 and TRBJ1-2; D is ambiguous. The CDR3 runs 15 residues. Germline loops: CDR1 KGHSH, CDR2 LQKENI. V lost 2 bases, J lost 5 bases, and 15 bases lay in between.

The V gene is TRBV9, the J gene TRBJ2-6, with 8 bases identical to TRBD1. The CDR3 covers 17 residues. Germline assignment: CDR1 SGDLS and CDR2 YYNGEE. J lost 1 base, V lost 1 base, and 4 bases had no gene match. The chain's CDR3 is CASSVPGQVSGANVLTF. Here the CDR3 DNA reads TGTGCCAGCAGCGTACCGGGACAGGTTTCTGGGGCCAACGTCCTGACTTTC.